These T cell receptor beta chains were read from a single sample in a study of immune evolution from preneoplasia to lung adenocarcinoma. Sequenced by immunoSEQ multiplex PCR; TCRdb stores in-frame clones only, minus some. The sample has roughly 6,300 clones, 80% to 85% seen once. The sample was FFPE lung adenocarcinoma in situ tissue. Every receptor here comes from a donor of 70 years or more with lung adenocarcinoma. Each CDR3 is given with its conserved first and last residue. Each record gives: D gene, J gene, V gene, clone size, CDR3 DNA, CDR3 protein. A D gene is named only where the DNA matches it firmly. Not every row has a clone size; where given, it reads once, few, many or a size class.

.,TRBJ1-2,TRBV2,.,TGTGCCAGCAGTGAAGCGCTTCGGGAGGACTATGGCTACACCTTC,CASSEALREDYGYTF
.,TRBJ2-2,TRBV6-4,.,TGTGCCAGCAGTGTGGACTCCACCGGGGAGCTGTTTTTT,CASSVDSTGELFF
.,TRBJ1-2,TRBV19,.,TGTGCCAGTAGCGAGATAAGCTATGGCTACACCTTC,CASSEISYGYTF
.,TRBJ2-4,TRBV7-8,.,TGTGCCAGCAGTCCCGGTCGGGGTTATGCCAAAAACATTCAGTACTTC,CASSPGRGYAKNIQYF
.,TRBJ2-1,TRBV5-8,.,TGTGCCAGCAGCTTGGCGGGTTACTCCTACAATGAGCAGTTCTTC,CASSLAGYSYNEQFF
.,TRBJ1-1,TRBV6-5,.,TGTGCCAGCAGTTACTCTTTTTCGAGGATCTTGGCTTTCTTT,CASSYSFSRILAFF
.,TRBJ2-2,TRBV2,.,TGTGCCAGCAGTGAACAGGGGAACACCGGGGAGCTGTTTTTT,CASSEQGNTGELFF
.,TRBJ2-1,TRBV7-2,.,TGTGCCAGCAGCTCTACCGGGACGGGTGAGCAGTTCTTC,CASSSTGTGEQFF
.,TRBJ2-4,TRBV5-1,.,TGCGCCAGCAGCTTGCCAGGGAAAAACATTCAGTACTTC,CASSLPGKNIQYF
.,TRBJ1-1,TRBV5-1,.,TGCGCCAGCAGCTTCGATCCTAACACTGAAGCTTTCTTT,CASSFDPNTEAFF
.,TRBJ1-1,TRBV7-2,.,TGTGCCAGCAGCTTAGGGGGTGCAGGCAAGGCGAACACTGAAGCTTTCTTT,CASSLGGAGKANTEAFF
TRBD2,TRBJ2-7,TRBV4-1,.,TGCGCCAGCAGCCAAGAAGCGGGAGCTTACGAGCAGTACTTC,CASSQEAGAYEQYF
.,TRBJ2-2,TRBV11-3,once,TGTGCCAGCAGCTTTTCTTTCGGGGAGCTGTTTTTT,CASSFSFGELFF
.,TRBJ1-2,TRBV11-2,.,TGTGCCAGCAGCTTGGAAGGGAATGGCTACACCTTC,CASSLEGNGYTF
.,TRBJ1-2,TRBV5-1,.,TGCGCCAGCAGCTTGGCCGGCGGTCTCGGCTATGGCTACACCTTC,CASSLAGGLGYGYTF
TRBD2,TRBJ2-2,TRBV30,.,TGTGCCTGGAGCGAGTTCGGGAGGCACGGGGAGCTGTTTTTT,CAWSEFGRHGELFF
TRBD2,TRBJ2-3,TRBV7-6,.,TGTGCCAGCAGCTTAAGCGGGAGGGCCACAGATACGCAGTATTTT,CASSLSGRATDTQYF
.,TRBJ2-3,TRBV7-3,.,TGTGCCAGCAGCTTAAACCCCGCCAGCTACTTAGACACAGATACGCAGTATTTT,CASSLNPASYLDTDTQYF
TRBD1,TRBJ2-1,TRBV7-2,.,TGTGCCAGCAGCTTAGGGACAGGAAGATCAAATGAGCAGTTCTTC,CASSLGTGRSNEQFF
.,TRBJ1-4,TRBV2,.,TGTGCCAGCAGTGCCGCAGGGTGGAAACTGTTTTTT,CASSAAGWKLFF
TRBD2,TRBJ2-5,TRBV5-1,once,TGCGCCAGCAGCTTAGGAGGGAGGGCCGGAGAGACCCAGTACTTC,CASSLGGRAGETQYF
TRBD1,TRBJ2-2,TRBV5-1,.,TGCGCCAGCAGCTCGGACAGGAGCAGGAACACCGGGGAGCTGTTTTTT,CASSSDRSRNTGELFF
TRBD2,TRBJ2-1,TRBV27,few,TGTGCCAGCAGTATAAAACTAGCGGGAGTGCAGTTCTTC,CASSIKLAGVQFF
.,TRBJ2-2,TRBV5-4,.,TGTGCCAGCAGCCCCCGGGGATTTTCGAACACCGGGGAGCTGTTTTTT,CASSPRGFSNTGELFF
TRBD1,TRBJ1-2,TRBV5-4,.,TGTGCCAGCAGCTTGGGGACAGGGCCTACGGACTATGGCTACACCTTC,CASSLGTGPTDYGYTF
.,TRBJ2-1,TRBV4-1,.,TGCGCCAGCAGCCAAGATGGGTGGGGCTACAATGAGCAGTTCTTC,CASSQDGWGYNEQFF
TRBD2,TRBJ2-3,TRBV30,.,TGTGCCTGGAGCGTACTAGCGGGAACAGGAGATACGCAGTATTTT,CAWSVLAGTGDTQYF
.,TRBJ1-3,TRBV4-1,.,TGCGCCAGCAGCCAAATCCGGGGGGCTGGAAACACCATATATTTT,CASSQIRGAGNTIYF
TRBD2,TRBJ2-7,TRBV5-1,few,TGCGCCAGCAGCCCGGAGCGGGGTCGGCTCGAGCAGTACTTC,CASSPERGRLEQYF
.,TRBJ2-2,TRBV6-6,.,TGTGCCAGCAGTATTACAGGGTGGAACACCGGGGAGCTGTTTTTT,CASSITGWNTGELFF
.,TRBJ1-1,TRBV12-5,.,TGTGCTAGTGGTTTGGTATTTGCCAGTTCGAACACTGAAGCTTTCTTT,CASGLVFASSNTEAFF
TRBD2,TRBJ2-5,TRBV29-1,.,TGCAGCGTTAGCGGGAGGTACCAAGAGACCCAGTACTTC,CSVSGRYQETQYF
.,TRBJ1-4,TRBV6-7,.,TGTGCCAGCAAGTTACAACAAAATGAAAAACTGTTTTTT,CASKLQQNEKLFF
TRBD1,TRBJ1-5,TRBV19,.,TGTGCCAGTAGTACCTTACGGGGACAGCGCAATCAGCCCCAGCATTTT,CASSTLRGQRNQPQHF
.,TRBJ1-1,TRBV25-1,.,TGTGCCAGCAGTGATAGGGCAGCCTATTCTGAAGCTTTCTTT,CASSDRAAYSEAFF
.,TRBJ2-1,TRBV12-5,.,TGTGCTAGTGGTCGTAAAATAAGGTGGGCTAGCGACTACAATGAGCAGTTCTTC,CASGRKIRWASDYNEQFF
.,TRBJ1-4,TRBV7-9,.,TGTGCCAGCAGCTCCGGCAGGGTTAATGAAAAACTGTTTTTT,CASSSGRVNEKLFF
.,TRBJ2-7,TRBV5-6,.,TGTGCCAGCAGCTTGGTCGGGGATAAGCAGTACTTC,CASSLVGDKQYF
TRBD1,TRBJ2-5,TRBV5-1,.,TGCGCCAGCAGCTTACAGGACAGGGGGATCCAAGAGACCCAGTACTTC,CASSLQDRGIQETQYF
.,TRBJ1-5,TRBV11-2,.,TGTGCCAGCAGCCAAAGCGGGCGGGCGGGTTATCAGCCCCAGCATTTT,CASSQSGRAGYQPQHF
.,TRBJ1-4,TRBV6-5,.,TGTGCCAGCAGTTACTCGGGCAATGAAAAACTGTTTTTT,CASSYSGNEKLFF
.,TRBJ2-3,TRBV7-2,.,TGTGCCAGCACCAACCTAGCGTCTGGCACAGATACGCAGTATTTT,CASTNLASGTDTQYF
.,TRBJ1-2,TRBV18,once,TGTGCCAGCTCACCATATCCAGACTATGGCTACACCTTC,CASSPYPDYGYTF
TRBD1,TRBJ2-2,TRBV27,.,TGTGCCAGCAGTAGCCCAGGGGGCACCGGGGAGCTGTTTTTT,CASSSPGGTGELFF
.,TRBJ2-2,TRBV9,.,TGTGCCAGCAGCGAACTCGGGGGGCAGAACACCGGGGAGCTGTTTTTT,CASSELGGQNTGELFF
TRBD2,TRBJ2-2,TRBV4-1,.,TGCGCTAGCGGGAGGAACACCGGGGAGCTGTTTTTT,CASGRNTGELFF
TRBD2,TRBJ2-1,TRBV11-2,.,TGTGCCAGCAGCTTATCTGCGGGAGGTTTCAATGAGCAGTTCTTC,CASSLSAGGFNEQFF
.,TRBJ1-5,TRBV5-1,.,TGCGCCAGCAGCCTGTTTCAAGGCCAGCCCCAGCATTTT,CASSLFQGQPQHF
TRBD2,TRBJ2-3,TRBV15,.,TGTGCCACCAGCAGACTAGCGGGAGACGATACGCAGTATTTT,CATSRLAGDDTQYF
.,TRBJ1-1,TRBV6-5,.,TGTGCCAGCACCTCTCCTCCGGGACAGAACACTGAAGCTTTCTTT,CASTSPPGQNTEAFF
.,TRBJ1-2,TRBV30,.,TGTGCCTGGAGCCTCGACGAGGGTTACTATGGCTACACCTTC,CAWSLDEGYYGYTF
TRBD2,TRBJ2-5,TRBV19,.,TGTGCCAGTAGTCTGAGACTAGCGGGAGTGGGGGAGACCCAGTACTTC,CASSLRLAGVGETQYF
.,TRBJ1-1,TRBV29-1,.,TGCAGCGTAACGGGGCGGGGGCCCGGGACTGAAGCTTTCTTT,CSVTGRGPGTEAFF